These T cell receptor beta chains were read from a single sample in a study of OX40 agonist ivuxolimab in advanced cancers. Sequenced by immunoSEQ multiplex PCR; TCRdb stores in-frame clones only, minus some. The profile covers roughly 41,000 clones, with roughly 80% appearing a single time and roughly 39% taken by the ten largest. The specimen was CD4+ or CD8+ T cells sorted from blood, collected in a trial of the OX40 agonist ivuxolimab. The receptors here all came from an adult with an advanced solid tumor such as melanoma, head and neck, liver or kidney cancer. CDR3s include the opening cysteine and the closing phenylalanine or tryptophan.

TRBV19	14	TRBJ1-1	CASSVQQGGTEAFF
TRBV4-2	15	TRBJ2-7	CASSQDSGSSYEQYF
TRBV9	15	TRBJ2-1	CASSGSGSSYNEQFF
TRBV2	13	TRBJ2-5	CASSVISQGTQYF
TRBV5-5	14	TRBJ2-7	CASSLSGQEYEQYF
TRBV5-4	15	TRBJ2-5	CASSKGPGGQETQYF
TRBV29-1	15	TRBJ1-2	CSVEGLTGRNYGYTF
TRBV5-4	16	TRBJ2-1	CASSKGTSGPYNEQFF
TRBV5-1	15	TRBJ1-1	CASSLSTGVNTEAFF
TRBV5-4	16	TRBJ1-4	CASSLGGSATNEKLFF
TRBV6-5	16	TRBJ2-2	CASSYEGARGTGELFF
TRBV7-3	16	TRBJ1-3	CASSQGGAISGNTIYF
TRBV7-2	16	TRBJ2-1	CASSSFLGGSYNEQFF
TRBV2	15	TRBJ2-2	CASSSWTSGKGELFF
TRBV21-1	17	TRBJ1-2	CASSKKVGHYFWYGYTF
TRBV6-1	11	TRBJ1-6	CASSQVSPLHF
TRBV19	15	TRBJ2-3	CASSIDKRERDTQYF
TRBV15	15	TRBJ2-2	CATSSRDRNTGELFF
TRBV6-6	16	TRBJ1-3	CATRARGLDSGNTIYF
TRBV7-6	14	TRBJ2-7	CASSLGPSSYEQYF
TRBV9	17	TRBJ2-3	CASSVWASGLLTDTQYF
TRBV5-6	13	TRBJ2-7	CASTGPGSYEQYF
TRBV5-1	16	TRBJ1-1	CASSSGGSGADTEAFF
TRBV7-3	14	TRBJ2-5	CASSTGGGSETQYF
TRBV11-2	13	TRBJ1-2	CASSLVKGYGYTF
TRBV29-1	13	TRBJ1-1	CSVEDAGRTEAFF
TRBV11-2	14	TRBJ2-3	CASRPTGSTDTQYF
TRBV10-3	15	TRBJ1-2	CAIITRDEANYGYTF
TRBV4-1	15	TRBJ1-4	CASRRTGDENEKLFF
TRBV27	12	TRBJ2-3	CASSPPTDTQYF
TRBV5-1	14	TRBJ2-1	CASNLGTGSIEQFF
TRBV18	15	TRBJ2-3	CASSPPGQSTDTQYF
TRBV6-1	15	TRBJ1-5	CASTRTAYSNQPQHF
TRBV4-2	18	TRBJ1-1	CASSRKKTGTGSDTEAFF
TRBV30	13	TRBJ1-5	CASGGQRNQPQHF
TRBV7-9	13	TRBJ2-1	CASSHRGGDEQFF
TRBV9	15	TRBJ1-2	CASSVEAGFNYGYTF
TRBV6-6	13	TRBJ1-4	CASSYREREKLFF
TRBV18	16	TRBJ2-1	CASSVSGSSSYNEQFF
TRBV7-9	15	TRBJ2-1	CASSPTGGLGNEQFF
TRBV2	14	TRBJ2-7	CASSPRTESYEQYF
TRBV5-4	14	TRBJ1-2	CASSLDRRGYGYTF